This T cell receptor beta chain was sequenced in a study of T-cell reconstitution after alpha-beta-depleted transplantation in children. Unique molecular identifiers were incorporated into the prepared TCRbeta library. MiXCR was run by TCRdb on the PCR reads, yielding one entry per CDR3 protein. The table shows 240,000 or so distinct CDR3 sequences, with more than 10% occurring only once. Trimming took 0 bases from V and 1 from J; bases not matched to a gene: 5. The CDR3 loop spans 16 amino acids. Germline V CDR1 and CDR2: DFQATT, SNEGSKA (reference sequence). The sequence was obtained from a human donor who donated a stem cell graft to a child with acute lymphoblastic leukemia. The chain has TRBV20-1 and TRBJ2-7; 11 nucleotides agree with TRBD2. The sequences come from PBMCs from the stem cell graft donor, collected from the stem cell graft. For the CDR3, the DNA is TGCAGTGCTAGAGATCCGACTAGCGGGGCATCCTACGAGCAGTACTTC. Translation: CSARDPTSGASYEQYF.